This paragraph reports one T cell receptor beta chain. Its target antigen remains unknown. No much larger clone exists at a distance of one base, and base qualities are not known. The junction shows trimming of 8 bases on V and 4 bases on J, plus 20 bases between the germline ends. Based on the germline V gene, the CDR1 and CDR2 sequences are MNHEY and SVGAGI. The CDR3, cysteine through phenylalanine, is 15 amino acids long. Only CDR3 DNA is held: 45 bases, read in frame from base 1. The data stem from a study of blood T cell repertoires in COVID-19 (dated by TCRdb to between 2020 and 2021). A note on the overall study: Collaborator samples came from the United States, Italy and Spain and covered acute and convalescent phases of COVID-19. The prospective study material was composed of cDNA or gDNA derived from T cells, B-cell-depleted T cells, or PBMCs. Deeply sampled blood TCRbeta repertoires from subjects exposed to, actively infected with, or recovered from COVID-19 were included in the dataset. The repertoires were released in a freely available public database intended as a resource for research on the immune response to SARS-CoV-2. The samples were drawn from the first 160 participants of the ongoing ImmuneRACE study and from 1,200 or so subjects provided by 6 global collaborators. The sample metadata nearly always contained a de-identified subject ID, COVID-19 status, age in years and sex. Where available, HLA class I and class II types were taken from metadata supplied by the sample provider and were not determined by assay-based typing. Overall study results and their limits: The quantity of clinical and demographic metadata differed by source and by participant and was supplied without curation.

Collaborating institutions collected whole blood in K2EDTA tubes following their own protocols. Collaborator samples were shipped for TCRbeta analysis as frozen whole blood, isolated PBMCs, or DNA extracted from either sample type. TCRbeta CDR3 regions were amplified from genomic DNA using the immunoSEQ Assay, a bias-controlled multiplex PCR. The original methods were these. The number of nucleated cells in each sample was estimated from the amplification of reference gene primers within the assay. To quantify the absolute abundance of each unique TCRbeta CDR3 rearrangement, sequence reads were collapsed and filtered. For each sample, productive Simpson clonality was calculated as the square root of Simpson's diversity index across productive rearrangements. TCRdb limited this immuneACCESS table to in-frame rearrangements with V and J called. A share of clones is missing; checked studies link under half to unresolved V genes, and the rest is unexplained. The DNA gave D and trimming, while V, J and clone size come from that table. Within this sample are about 200,000 clones, with roughly 82% of them counted one time only. Less than 15% of the sample comes from the top ten.

The sequence came from a human donor in a cohort sampled during active COVID-19. This chain is built from TRBV6-5 and TRBJ1-2; 5 matching bases give a weak D call of TRBD1. The sequencing input was peripheral blood. CDR3 region: CASRAPPDTGYGYTF. The bases read TGTGCCAGCCGAGCGCCCCCGGACACAGGCTATGGCTACACCTTC.